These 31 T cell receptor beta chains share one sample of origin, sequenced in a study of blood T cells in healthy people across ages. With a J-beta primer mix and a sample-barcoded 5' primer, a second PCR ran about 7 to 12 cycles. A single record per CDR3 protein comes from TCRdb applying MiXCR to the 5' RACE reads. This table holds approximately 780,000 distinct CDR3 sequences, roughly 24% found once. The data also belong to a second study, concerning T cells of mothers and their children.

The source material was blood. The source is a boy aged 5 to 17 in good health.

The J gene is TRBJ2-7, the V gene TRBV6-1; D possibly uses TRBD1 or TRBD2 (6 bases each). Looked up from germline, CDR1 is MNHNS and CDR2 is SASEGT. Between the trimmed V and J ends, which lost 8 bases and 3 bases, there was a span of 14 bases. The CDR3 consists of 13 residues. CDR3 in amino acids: CASSGGGFYEQYF. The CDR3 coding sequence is TGTGCCAGCTCTGGAGGGGGGTTCTACGAGCAGTACTTC.

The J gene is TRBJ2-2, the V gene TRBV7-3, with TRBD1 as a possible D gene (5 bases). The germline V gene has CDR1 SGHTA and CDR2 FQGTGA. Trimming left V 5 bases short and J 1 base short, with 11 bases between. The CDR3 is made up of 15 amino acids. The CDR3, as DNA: TGTGCCAGCAGCCCGACCGGACAGAACACCGGGGAGCTGTTTTTT. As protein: CASSPTGQNTGELFF.

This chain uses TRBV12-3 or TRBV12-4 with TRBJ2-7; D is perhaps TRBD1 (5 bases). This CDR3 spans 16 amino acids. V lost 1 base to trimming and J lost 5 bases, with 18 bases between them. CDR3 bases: TGTGCCAGCAGTTTAGGTTCGACTCCCCAGGGCCACGAGCAGTACTTC. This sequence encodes CASSLGSTPQGHEQYF.

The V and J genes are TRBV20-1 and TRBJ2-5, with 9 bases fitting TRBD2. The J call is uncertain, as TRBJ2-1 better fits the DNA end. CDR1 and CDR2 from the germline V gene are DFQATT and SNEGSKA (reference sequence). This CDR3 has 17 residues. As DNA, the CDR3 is TGCAGTGCTAGCTCCCCGTGGGGCGGGGGGGCGAGGAATGAGCAGTTCTTC. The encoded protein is CSASSPWGGGARNEQFF.

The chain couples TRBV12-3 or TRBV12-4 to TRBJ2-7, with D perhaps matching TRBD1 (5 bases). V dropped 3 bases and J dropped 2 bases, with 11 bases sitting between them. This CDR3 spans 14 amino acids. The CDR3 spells CASSLGLLPYEQYF. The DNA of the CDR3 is TGTGCCAGCAGTTTGGGGCTCCTTCCCTACGAGCAGTACTTC.

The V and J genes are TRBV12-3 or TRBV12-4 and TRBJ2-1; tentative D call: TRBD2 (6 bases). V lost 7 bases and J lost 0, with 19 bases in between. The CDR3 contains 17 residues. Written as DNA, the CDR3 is TGTGCCAGCACCGGGTGGGGAGCGGGTAGCTCCTACAATGAGCAGTTCTTC. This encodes CASTGWGAGSSYNEQFF.

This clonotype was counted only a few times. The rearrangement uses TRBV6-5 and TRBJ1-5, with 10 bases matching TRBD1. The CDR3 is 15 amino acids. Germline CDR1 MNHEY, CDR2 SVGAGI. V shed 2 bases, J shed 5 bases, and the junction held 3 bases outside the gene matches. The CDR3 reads CASSYRQGADQPQHF. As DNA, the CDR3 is TGTGCCAGCAGTTACCGACAGGGGGCGGATCAGCCCCAGCATTTT.

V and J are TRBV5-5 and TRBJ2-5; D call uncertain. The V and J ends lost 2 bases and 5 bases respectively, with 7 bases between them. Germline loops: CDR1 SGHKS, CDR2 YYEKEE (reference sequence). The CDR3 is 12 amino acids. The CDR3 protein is CASSFFAETQYF. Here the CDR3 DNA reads TGTGCCAGCAGCTTTTTTGCGGAGACCCAGTACTTC.

DNA of the CDR3: TGCGCCAGCAGGCAAGTGGGCACCGAAAGGGGGAACACTGAAGCTTTCTTT. Protein product: CASRQVGTERGNTEAFF. V is TRBV5-1 and J is TRBJ1-1; TRBD1 might be the D (5 bases). Trimming pared 5 bases from V and 1 base from J, leaving 21 bases between. The CDR3 totals 17 residues. Germline assignment: CDR1 SGHRS and CDR2 YFSETQ.

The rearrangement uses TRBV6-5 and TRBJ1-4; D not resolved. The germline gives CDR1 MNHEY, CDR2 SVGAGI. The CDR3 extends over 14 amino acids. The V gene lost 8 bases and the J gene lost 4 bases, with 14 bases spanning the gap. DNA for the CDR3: TGTGCCAGCCGAGCTGACTATAGTAATGAAAAACTGTTTTTT. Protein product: CASRADYSNEKLFF.

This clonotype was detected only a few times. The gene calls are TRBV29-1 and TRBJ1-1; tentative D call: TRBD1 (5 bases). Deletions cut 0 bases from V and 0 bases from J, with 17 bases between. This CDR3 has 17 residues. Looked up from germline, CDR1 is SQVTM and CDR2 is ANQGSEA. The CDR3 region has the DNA TGCAGCGTTGAAGATCTTAAGTATGGGACGGTGAACACTGAAGCTTTCTTT. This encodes CSVEDLKYGTVNTEAFF.

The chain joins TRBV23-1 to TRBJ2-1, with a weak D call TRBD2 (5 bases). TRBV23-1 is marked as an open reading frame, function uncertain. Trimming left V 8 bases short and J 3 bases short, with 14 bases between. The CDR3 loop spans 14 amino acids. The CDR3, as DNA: TGCGCCAGCGGATATGAGGGCGGCTACAATGAGCAGTTCTTC. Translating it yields CASGYEGGYNEQFF.

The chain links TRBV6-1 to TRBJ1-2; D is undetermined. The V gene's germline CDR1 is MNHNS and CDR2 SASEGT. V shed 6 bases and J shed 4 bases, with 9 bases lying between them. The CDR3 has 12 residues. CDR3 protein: CASRNVIYGYTF. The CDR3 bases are TGTGCCAGCAGGAACGTAATCTATGGCTACACCTTC.

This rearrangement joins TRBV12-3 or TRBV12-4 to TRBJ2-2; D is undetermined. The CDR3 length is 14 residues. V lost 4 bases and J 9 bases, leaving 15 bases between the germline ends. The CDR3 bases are TGTGCCAGCAGTTCTTATACAGTAACCAGGGAGCTGTTTTTT. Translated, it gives CASSSYTVTRELFF.

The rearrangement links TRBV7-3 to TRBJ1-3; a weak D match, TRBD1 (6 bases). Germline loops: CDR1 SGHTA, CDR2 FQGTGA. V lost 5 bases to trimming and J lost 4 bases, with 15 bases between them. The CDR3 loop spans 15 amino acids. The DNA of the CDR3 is TGTGCCAGCAGCCCAGACGGGACATCAGGAAACACCATATATTTT. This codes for CASSPDGTSGNTIYF.

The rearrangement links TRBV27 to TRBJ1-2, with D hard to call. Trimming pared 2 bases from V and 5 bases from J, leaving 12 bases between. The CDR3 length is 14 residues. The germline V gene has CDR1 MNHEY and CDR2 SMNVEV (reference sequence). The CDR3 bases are TGTGCCAGCAGTTTAGTCGCAGGAGATTATGGCTACACCTTC. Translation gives CASSLVAGDYGYTF.

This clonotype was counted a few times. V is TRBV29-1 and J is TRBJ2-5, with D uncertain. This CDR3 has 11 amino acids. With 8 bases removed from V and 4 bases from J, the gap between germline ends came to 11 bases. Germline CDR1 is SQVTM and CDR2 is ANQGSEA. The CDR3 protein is CSQMLGETQYF. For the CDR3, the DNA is TGCAGCCAAATGCTGGGAGAGACCCAGTACTTC.

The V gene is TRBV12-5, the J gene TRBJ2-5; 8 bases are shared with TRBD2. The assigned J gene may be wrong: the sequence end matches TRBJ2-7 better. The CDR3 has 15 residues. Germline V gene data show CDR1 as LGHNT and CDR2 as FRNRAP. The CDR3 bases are TGTGCTAGTGGTTTGGTACTAGCGGTAATGCACGAGCAGTACTTC. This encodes CASGLVLAVMHEQYF.

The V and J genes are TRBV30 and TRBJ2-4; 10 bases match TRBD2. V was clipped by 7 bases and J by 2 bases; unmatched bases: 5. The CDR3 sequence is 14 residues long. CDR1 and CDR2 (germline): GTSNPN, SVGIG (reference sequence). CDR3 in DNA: TGTGCCTCAAGACTAGCGGGTACCAAAAACATTCAGTACTTC. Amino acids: CASRLAGTKNIQYF.

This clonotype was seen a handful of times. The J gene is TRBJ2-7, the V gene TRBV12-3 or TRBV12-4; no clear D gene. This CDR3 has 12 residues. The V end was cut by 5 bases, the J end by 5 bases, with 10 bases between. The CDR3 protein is CASSLRLHEQYF. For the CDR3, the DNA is TGTGCCAGCAGTCTCAGGTTACACGAGCAGTACTTC.

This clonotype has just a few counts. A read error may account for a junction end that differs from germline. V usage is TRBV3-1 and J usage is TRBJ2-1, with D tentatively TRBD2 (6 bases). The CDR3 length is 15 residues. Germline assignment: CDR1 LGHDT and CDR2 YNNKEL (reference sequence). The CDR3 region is CASSQQRAPYNGQFF. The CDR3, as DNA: TGTGCCAGCAGCCAACAGCGGGCCCCCTACAATGGGCAGTTCTTC.

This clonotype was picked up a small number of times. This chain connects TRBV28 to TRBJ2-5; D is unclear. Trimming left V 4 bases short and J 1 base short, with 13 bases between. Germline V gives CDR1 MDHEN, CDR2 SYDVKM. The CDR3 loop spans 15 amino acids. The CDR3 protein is CASSSSSWVQETQYF. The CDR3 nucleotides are TGTGCCAGCAGTTCCTCCTCTTGGGTCCAAGAGACCCAGTACTTC.

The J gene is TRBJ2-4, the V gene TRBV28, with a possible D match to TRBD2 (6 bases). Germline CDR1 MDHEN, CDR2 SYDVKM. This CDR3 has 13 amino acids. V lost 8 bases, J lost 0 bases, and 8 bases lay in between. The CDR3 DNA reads TGTGCCAGCGGACTACCAGCCAAAAACATTCAGTACTTC. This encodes CASGLPAKNIQYF.

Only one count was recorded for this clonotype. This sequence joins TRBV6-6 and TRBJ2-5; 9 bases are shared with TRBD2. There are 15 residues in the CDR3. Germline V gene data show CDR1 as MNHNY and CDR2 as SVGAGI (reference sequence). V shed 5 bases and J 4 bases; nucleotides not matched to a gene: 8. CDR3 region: CASSPGGGGAETQYF. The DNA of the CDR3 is TGTGCCAGCAGTCCGGGTGGCGGGGGGGCAGAGACCCAGTACTTC.

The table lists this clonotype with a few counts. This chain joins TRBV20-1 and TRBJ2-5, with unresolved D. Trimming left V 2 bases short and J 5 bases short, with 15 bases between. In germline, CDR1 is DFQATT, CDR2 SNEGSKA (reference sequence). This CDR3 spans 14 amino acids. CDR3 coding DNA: TGCAGTGCTAGAACGGGTCTATCATGGGAGACCCAGTACTTC. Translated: CSARTGLSWETQYF.

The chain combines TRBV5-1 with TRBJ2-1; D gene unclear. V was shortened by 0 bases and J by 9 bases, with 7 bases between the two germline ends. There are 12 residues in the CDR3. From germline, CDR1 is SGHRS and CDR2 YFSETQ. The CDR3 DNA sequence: TGCGCCAGCAGCTTGGAGGTGTCTGAGCAGTTCTTC. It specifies CASSLEVSEQFF. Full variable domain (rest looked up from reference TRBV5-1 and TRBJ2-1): KAGVTQTPRYLIKTRGQQVTLSCSPISGHRSVSWYQQTPGQGLQFLFEYFSETQRNKGNFPGRFSGRQFSNSRSEMNVSTLELGDSALYLCASSLEVSEQFFGPGTRLTVL.

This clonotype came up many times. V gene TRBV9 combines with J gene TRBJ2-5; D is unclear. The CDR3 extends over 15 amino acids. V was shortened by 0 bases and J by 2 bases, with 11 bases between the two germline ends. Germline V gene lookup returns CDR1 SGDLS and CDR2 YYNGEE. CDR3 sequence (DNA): TGTGCCAGCAGCGTAGCGGGCAGGAGACAAGAGACCCAGTACTTC. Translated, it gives CASSVAGRRQETQYF.

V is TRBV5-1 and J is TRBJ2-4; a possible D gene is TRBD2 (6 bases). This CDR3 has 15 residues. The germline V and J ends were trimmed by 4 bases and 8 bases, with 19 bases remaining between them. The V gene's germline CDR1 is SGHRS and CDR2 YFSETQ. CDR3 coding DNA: TGCGCCAGCAGCCGCCATGGGGGGTTCTTAGACATTCAGTACTTC. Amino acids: CASSRHGGFLDIQYF.

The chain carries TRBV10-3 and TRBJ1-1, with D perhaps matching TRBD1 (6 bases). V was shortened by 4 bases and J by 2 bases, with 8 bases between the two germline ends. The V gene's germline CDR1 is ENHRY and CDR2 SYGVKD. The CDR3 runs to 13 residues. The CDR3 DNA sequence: TGTGCCATCAGTGGACAGGTTAACACTGAAGCTTTCTTT. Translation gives CAISGQVNTEAFF.

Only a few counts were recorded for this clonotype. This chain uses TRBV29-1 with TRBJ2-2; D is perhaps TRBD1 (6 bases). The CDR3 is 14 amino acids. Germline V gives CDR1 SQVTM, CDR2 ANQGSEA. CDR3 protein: CSGQRGTPTGELFF. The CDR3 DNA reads TGCAGTGGACAGAGGGGGACCCCCACCGGGGAGCTGTTTTTT.

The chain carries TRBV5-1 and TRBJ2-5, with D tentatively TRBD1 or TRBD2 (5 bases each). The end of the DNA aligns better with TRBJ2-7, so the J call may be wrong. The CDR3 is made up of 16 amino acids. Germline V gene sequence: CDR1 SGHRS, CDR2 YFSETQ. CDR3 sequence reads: CASSLDVARGFHEQYF. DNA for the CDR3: TGCGCCAGCAGCTTGGATGTTGCCCGGGGCTTCCACGAGCAGTACTTC.